This T cell receptor beta chain was obtained from a study of blood T cell repertoires in COVID-19 (dated by TCRdb to the early 2020s). About the investigation overall: Samples covering the acute and convalescent phases of COVID-19 were provided by collaborators in the United States, Italy and Spain. The material from the prospective study consisted of cDNA or gDNA derived from T cells, B-cell-depleted T cells, or PBMCs. Deeply sampled blood TCRbeta repertoires from subjects exposed to, actively infected with, or recovered from COVID-19 were included in the dataset. The repertoires were released in a freely available public database intended as a resource for research on the immune response to SARS-CoV-2. The samples were drawn from the first 160 participants of the ongoing ImmuneRACE study and from 1,254 subjects provided by 6 global collaborators. A de-identified subject ID, COVID-19 status, age in years and sex were almost always included in the sample metadata. Where available, HLA class I and class II types were taken from metadata supplied by the sample provider and were not determined by assay-based typing.

Overall study outcomes, separate from this receptor: Clinical and demographic metadata were provided uncurated, with the amount varying by source and participant.

Whole blood was collected in K2EDTA tubes by collaborating institutions according to the institutions' own protocols. Collaborator samples were shipped for TCRbeta analysis as frozen whole blood, isolated PBMCs, or DNA extracted from either sample type. Only a few counts were recorded for this clone. The clone's antigen remains unknown. Base qualities are missing; no much larger clone stands one base away. TCRbeta CDR3 regions were amplified from genomic DNA using the immunoSEQ Assay, a bias-controlled multiplex PCR. The paper's processing steps were these. The number of nucleated cells in each sample was estimated by amplification of reference gene primers within the assay. To quantify the absolute abundance of each unique TCRbeta CDR3 rearrangement, sequence reads were collapsed and filtered. For each sample, productive Simpson clonality was calculated as the square root of Simpson's diversity index over productive rearrangements. Here the immuneACCESS table is served through TCRdb, limited to in-frame sequences with V and J called. Missing clones are a known gap in these copies; in checked studies unresolved V genes cover under half, and the rest lacks a known reason. That table gives V, J and clone size, and the DNA gave D and trimming. For this sample the table gives over 70,000 clones, of which roughly four fifths were detected only once. The ten largest clonotypes hold over 25% of the sample.

The CDR1 and CDR2 encoded by the germline V gene are SGHRS and YFSETQ. For this chain, trimming is 4 bases at the V end and 1 base at the J end, and the number of junction bases without a gene match is 9. The CDR3, cysteine through phenylalanine, is 16 amino acids long. Just the 48-base CDR3 DNA is kept, in frame starting at base 1. The sequence was obtained from a human donor in a cohort sampled during active COVID-19. The sequence links TRBV5-1 to TRBJ2-3; a stretch of 7 junction bases matches TRBD2. Sequences were obtained from peripheral blood. The CDR3 region has the sequence CASSVGFGGGTDTQYF. In nucleotides, the sequence is TGCGCCAGCAGCGTTGGCTTTGGGGGGGGCACAGATACGCAGTATTTT.